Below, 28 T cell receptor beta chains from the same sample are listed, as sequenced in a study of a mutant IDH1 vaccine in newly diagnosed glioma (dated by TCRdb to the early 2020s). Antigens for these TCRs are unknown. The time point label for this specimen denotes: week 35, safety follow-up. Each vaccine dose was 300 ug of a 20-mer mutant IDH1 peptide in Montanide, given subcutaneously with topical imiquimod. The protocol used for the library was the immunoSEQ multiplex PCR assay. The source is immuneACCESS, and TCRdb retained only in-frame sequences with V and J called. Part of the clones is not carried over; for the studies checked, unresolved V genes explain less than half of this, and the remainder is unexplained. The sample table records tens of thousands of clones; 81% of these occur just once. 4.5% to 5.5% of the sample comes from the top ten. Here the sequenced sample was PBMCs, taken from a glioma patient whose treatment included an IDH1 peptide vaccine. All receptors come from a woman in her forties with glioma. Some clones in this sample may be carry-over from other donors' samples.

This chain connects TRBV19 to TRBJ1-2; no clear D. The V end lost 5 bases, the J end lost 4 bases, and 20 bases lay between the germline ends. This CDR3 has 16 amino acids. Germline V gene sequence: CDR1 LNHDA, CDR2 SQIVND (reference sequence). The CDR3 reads CASSGVRTVTSYGYTF. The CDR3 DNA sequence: TGTGCCAGTAGTGGTGTCCGGACCGTAACATCCTATGGCTACACCTTC.

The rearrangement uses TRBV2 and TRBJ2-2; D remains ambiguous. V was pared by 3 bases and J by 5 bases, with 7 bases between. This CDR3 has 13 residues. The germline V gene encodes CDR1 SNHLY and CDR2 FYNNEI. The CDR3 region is CASSDPGTGELFF. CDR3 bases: TGTGCCAGCAGTGACCCAGGTACCGGGGAGCTGTTTTTT.

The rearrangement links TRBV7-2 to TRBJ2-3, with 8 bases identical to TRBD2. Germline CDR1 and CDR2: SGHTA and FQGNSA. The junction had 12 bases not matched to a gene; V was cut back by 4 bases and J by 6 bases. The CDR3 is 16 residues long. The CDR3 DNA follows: TGTGCCAGCAGCTCCGAAGCGGGAGCAGGGTCGGATACGCAGTATTTT. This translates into CASSSEAGAGSDTQYF.

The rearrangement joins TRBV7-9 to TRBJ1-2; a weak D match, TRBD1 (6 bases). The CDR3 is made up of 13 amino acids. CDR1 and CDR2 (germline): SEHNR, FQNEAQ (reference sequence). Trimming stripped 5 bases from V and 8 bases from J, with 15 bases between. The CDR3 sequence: CASSTRQERGYTF. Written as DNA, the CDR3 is TGTGCCAGCAGCACCCGACAGGAGCGGGGCTACACCTTC.

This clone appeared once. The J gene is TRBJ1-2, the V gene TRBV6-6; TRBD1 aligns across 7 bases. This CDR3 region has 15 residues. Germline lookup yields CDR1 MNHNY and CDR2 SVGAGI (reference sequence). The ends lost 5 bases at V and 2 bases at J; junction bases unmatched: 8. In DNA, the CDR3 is TGTGCCAGCAGTCAACCGGGACAGAGAAACTATGGCTACACCTTC. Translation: CASSQPGQRNYGYTF.

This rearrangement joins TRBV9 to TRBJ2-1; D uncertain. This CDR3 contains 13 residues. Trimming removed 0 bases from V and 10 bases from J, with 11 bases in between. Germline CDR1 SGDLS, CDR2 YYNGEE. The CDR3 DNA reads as TGTGCCAGCAGCGTAGTAGAGTCGCTAGAGCAGTTCTTC. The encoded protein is CASSVVESLEQFF.

As DNA, the CDR3 is TGTGCCAGCAGCTTAAATCGAGATACGCAGTATTTT. Amino acids: CASSLNRDTQYF. The V gene is TRBV13, the J gene TRBJ2-3; D gene unclear. Trimming took off 2 bases at V and 5 bases at J, with 5 bases between the two ends. The CDR3 is made up of 12 amino acids. Germline-derived CDR1 and CDR2 are PRHDT and FYEKMQ (reference sequence). Supplemented by reference TRBV13 and TRBJ2-3, the full variable domain reads AAGVIQSPRHLIKEKRETATLKCYPIPRHDTVYWYQQGPGQDPQFLISFYEKMQSDKGSIPDRFSAQQFSDYHSELNMSSLELGDSALYFCASSLNRDTQYFGPGTRLTVL.

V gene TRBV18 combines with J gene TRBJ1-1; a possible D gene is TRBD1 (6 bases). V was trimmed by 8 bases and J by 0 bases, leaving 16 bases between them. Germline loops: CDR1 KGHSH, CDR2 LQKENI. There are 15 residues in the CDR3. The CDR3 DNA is TGTGCCAGCGGAACAGGGAGGGCCCTGAACACTGAAGCTTTCTTT. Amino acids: CASGTGRALNTEAFF.

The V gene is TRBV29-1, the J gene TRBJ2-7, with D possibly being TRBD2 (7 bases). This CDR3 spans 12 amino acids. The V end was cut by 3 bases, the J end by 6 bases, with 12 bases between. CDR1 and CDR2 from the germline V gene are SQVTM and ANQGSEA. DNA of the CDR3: TGCAGCGTTGAGGGGGGGGCGAGCGAGCAGTACTTC. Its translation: CSVEGGASEQYF.

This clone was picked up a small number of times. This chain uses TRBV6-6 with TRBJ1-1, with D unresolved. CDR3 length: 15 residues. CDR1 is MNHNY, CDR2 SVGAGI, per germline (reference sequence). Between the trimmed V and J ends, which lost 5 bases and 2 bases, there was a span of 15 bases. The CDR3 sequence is CASSKGRELNTEAFF. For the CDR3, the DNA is TGTGCCAGCAGTAAGGGAAGGGAACTAAACACTGAAGCTTTCTTT.

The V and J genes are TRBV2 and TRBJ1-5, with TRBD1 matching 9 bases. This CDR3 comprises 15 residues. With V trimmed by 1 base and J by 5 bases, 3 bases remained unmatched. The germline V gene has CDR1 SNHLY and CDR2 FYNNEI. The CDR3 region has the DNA TGTGCCAGCAGTGAAGGGGACAGGGCTTATCAGCCCCAGCATTTT. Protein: CASSEGDRAYQPQHF.

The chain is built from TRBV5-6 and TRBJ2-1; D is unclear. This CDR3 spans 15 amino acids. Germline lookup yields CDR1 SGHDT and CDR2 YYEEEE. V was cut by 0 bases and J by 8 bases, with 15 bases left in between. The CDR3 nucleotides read TGTGCCAGCAGCTTGGGGGCAGGTCTTAGGTATGAGCAGTTCTTC. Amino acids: CASSLGAGLRYEQFF.

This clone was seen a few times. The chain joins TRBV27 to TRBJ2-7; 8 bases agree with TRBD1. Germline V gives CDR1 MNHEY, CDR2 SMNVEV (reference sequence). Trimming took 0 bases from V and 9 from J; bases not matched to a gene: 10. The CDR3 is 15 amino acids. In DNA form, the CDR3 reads TGTGCCAGCAGTTTATCGGGACAGGACTCTACGGGGCAGTACTTC. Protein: CASSLSGQDSTGQYF.

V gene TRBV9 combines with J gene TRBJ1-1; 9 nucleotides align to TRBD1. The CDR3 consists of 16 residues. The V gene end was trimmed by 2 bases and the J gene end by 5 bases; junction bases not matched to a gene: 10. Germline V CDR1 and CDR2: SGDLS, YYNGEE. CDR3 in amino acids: CASSVGTGFGGTEAFF. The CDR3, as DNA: TGTGCCAGCAGCGTGGGGACAGGGTTCGGTGGGACTGAAGCTTTCTTT. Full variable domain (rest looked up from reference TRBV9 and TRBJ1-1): DSGVTQTPKHLITATGQRVTLRCSPRSGDLSVYWYQQSLDQGLQFLIQYYNGEERAKGNILERFSAQQFPDLHSELNLSSLELGDSALYFCASSVGTGFGGTEAFFGQGTRLTVV.

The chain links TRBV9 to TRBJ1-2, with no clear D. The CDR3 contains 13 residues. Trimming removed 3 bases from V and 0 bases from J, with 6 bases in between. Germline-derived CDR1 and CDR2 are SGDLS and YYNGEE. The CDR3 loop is CASSGATNYGYTF. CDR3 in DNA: TGTGCCAGCAGCGGGGCAACTAACTATGGCTACACCTTC.

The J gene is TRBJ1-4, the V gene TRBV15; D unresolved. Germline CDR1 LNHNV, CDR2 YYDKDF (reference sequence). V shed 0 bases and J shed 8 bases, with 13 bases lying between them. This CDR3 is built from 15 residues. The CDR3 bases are TGTGCCACCAGCAGAGATCCGGGTTCAGCCGAAAAACTGTTTTTT. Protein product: CATSRDPGSAEKLFF.

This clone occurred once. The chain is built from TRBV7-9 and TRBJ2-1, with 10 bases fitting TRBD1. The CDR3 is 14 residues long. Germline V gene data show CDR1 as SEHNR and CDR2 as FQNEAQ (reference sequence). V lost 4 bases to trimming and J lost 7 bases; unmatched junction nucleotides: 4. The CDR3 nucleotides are TGTGCCAGCAGCTCGACAGGGGGCCGAAATGAGCAGTTCTTC. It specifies CASSSTGGRNEQFF.

The CDR3 DNA reads as TGTGCCAGCCTCGGGGGCGGGAGGGCTAATGAAAAACTGTTTTTT. Protein sequence: CASLGGGRANEKLFF. V gene TRBV7-9 combines with J gene TRBJ1-4; D may be TRBD1 (6 bases). V was trimmed by 8 bases and J by 3 bases, leaving 16 bases between them. The CDR3 sequence is 15 residues long. Germline V gene data show CDR1 as SEHNR and CDR2 as FQNEAQ (reference sequence).

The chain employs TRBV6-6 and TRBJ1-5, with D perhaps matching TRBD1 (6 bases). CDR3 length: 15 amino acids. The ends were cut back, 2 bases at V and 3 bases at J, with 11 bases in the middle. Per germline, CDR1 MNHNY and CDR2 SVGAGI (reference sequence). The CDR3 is CASSYVRGPNQPQHF. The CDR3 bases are TGTGCCAGCAGTTACGTCAGGGGCCCCAATCAGCCCCAGCATTTT.

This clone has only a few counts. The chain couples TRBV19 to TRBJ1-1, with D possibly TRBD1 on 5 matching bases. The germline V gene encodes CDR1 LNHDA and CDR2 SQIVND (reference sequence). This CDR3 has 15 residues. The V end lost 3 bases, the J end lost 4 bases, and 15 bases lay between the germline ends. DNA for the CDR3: TGTGCCAGTAGTATTCTAGGGGTCGGAATCACTGAAGCTTTCTTT. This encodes CASSILGVGITEAFF.

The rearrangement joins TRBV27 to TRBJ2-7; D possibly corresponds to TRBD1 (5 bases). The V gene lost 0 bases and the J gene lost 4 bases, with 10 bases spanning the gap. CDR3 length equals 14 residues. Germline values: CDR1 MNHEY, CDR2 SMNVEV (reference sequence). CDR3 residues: CASSLSGAAYEQYF. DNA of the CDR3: TGTGCCAGCAGTTTATCTGGGGCAGCATACGAGCAGTACTTC.

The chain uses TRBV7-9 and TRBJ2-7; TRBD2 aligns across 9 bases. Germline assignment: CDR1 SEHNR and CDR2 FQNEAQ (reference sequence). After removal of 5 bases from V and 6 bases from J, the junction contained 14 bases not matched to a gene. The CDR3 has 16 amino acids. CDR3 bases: TGTGCCAGCAGCCGAGGCGGAGGTAGCGGGAGATCCGAGCAGTACTTC. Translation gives CASSRGGGSGRSEQYF. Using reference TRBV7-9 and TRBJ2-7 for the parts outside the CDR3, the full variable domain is DTGVSQNPRHKITKRGQNVTFRCDPISEHNRLYWYRQTLGQGPEFLTYFQNEAQLEKSRLLSDRFSAERPKGSFSTLEIQRTEQGDSAMYLCASSRGGGSGRSEQYFGPGTRLTVT.

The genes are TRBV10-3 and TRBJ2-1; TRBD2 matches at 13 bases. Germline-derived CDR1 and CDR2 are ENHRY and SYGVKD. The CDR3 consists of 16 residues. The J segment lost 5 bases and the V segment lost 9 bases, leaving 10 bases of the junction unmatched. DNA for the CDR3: TGTGCCATGAAAGTACTAGCGGGAGGGAACCACAATGAGCAGTTCTTC. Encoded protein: CAMKVLAGGNHNEQFF.

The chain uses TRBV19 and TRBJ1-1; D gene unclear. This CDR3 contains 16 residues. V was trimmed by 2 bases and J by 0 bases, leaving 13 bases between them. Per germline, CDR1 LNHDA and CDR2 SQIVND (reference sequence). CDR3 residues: CASSISAGLMNTEAFF. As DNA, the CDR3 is TGTGCCAGTAGTATATCGGCAGGCCTAATGAACACTGAAGCTTTCTTT.

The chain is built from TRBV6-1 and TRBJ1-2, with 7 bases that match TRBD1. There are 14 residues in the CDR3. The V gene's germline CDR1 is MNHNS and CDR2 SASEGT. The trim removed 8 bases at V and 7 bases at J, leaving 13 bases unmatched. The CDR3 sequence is CASYNSGTEGGYTF. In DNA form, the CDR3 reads TGTGCCAGCTATAACTCCGGGACAGAGGGTGGCTACACCTTC.

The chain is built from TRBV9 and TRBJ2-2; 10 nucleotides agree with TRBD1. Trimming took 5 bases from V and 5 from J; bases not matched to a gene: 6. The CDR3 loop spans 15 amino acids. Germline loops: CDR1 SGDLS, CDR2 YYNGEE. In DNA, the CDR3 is TGTGCCAGCAGTCCGACAGGGGGCGTAACCGGGGAGCTGTTTTTT. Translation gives CASSPTGGVTGELFF.

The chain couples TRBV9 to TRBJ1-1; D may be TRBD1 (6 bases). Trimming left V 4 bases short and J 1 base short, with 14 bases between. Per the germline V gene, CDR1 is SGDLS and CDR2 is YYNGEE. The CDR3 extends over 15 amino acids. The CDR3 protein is CASSLPGGGNTEAFF. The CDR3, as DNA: TGTGCCAGCAGCCTACCCGGGGGCGGGAACACTGAAGCTTTCTTT.

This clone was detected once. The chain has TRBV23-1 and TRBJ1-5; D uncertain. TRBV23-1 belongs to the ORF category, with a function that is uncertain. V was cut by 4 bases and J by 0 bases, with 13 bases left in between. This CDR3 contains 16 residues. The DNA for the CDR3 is TGCGCCAGCAGTCCCCCATGCGATTATAGCAATCAGCCCCAGCATTTT. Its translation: CASSPPCDYSNQPQHF.